Below are 5 T cell receptor beta chains sequenced from a single sample in a study of cytomegalovirus exposure and HLA in healthy donors. Primers: 60 Vbeta forward and 13 Jbeta reverse. Data came from immunoSEQ multiplex PCR; TCRdb stores just in-frame clones and leaves some out. The repertoire holds 120,000 or so clones, with around 76% as singletons. The sequencing input was PBMCs. Receptor source: a man aged 55 to 69 in good health and CMV-seropositive.

This sequence joins TRBV6-1 and TRBJ2-5; TRBD2 is a possible D gene (5 bases). The CDR3 runs 14 residues. Trimming pared 6 bases from V and 4 bases from J, leaving 15 bases between. CDR1 and CDR2 (germline): MNHNS, SASEGT. The chain's CDR3 is CASRTRGSRETQYF. CDR3 bases: TGTGCCAGCAGGACCCGGGGTAGCCGAGAGACCCAGTACTTC.

The chain has TRBV11-2 and TRBJ1-2, with 8 bases lining up with TRBD1. J lost 6 bases, V lost 6 bases, and 6 bases had no gene match. The germline V gene encodes CDR1 SGHAT and CDR2 FQNNGV. The CDR3 covers 13 residues. CDR3 in amino acids: CASRPGGANGYTF. The CDR3, as DNA: TGTGCCAGCAGGCCAGGGGGCGCAAATGGCTACACCTTC.

To note about this clone: An end of the junction differs from the germline gene, which may be a read error. This chain connects TRBV7-9 to TRBJ2-1, with 7 nucleotides matching TRBD2. This CDR3 has 16 residues. Germline V gene lookup returns CDR1 SEHNR and CDR2 FQNEAQ (reference sequence). CDR3 residues: CASSIAEAGYYNEQFF. In DNA form, the CDR3 reads TGTGCCAGCAGCATAGCGGAAGCGGGGTACTACAATGAGCAGTTCTTC.

This chain connects TRBV5-4 to TRBJ2-5, with 8 bases fitting TRBD2. From germline, CDR1 is SGHNT and CDR2 YYREEE (reference sequence). The CDR3 consists of 15 residues. The V gene end was trimmed by 1 base and the J gene end by 1 base; junction bases not matched to a gene: 3. CDR3 DNA: TGTGCCAGCAGCTTGTGGACTAGCAGCCAAGAGACCCAGTACTTC. Translating it yields CASSLWTSSQETQYF.

The gene calls are TRBV29-1 and TRBJ2-7, with D perhaps TRBD2 (5 bases). The CDR3 loop spans 12 amino acids. CDR1 and CDR2 from the germline V gene are SQVTM and ANQGSEA. V was shortened by 6 bases and J by 4 bases, with 13 bases between the two germline ends. DNA for the CDR3: TGCAGCGTGGACGCAGGAGGTTACGAGCAGTACTTC. Amino acids: CSVDAGGYEQYF.